This T cell receptor beta chain was documented in a study of human T cells and chemical hapten exposure. Study summary: Patches that contained 0.01% DPC were applied to the upper back and read at 6 days. It was small differences in pooled library volume that mainly caused per-sample TCR yields to vary.

Time point in this sample: patch test 2, 6 weeks after DPC sensitization. As to treatment: therapeutic diphenylcyclopropenone sensitization with weekly scalp DPC. The CDR3 has 13 residues. Trimming pared 6 bases from V and 8 bases from J, leaving 13 bases between. CDR1 and CDR2 from the germline V gene are MDHEN and SYDVKM. One entry per CDR3 protein, called by TCRdb with MiXCR from the RACE reads. The repertoire consists of tens of thousands of distinct CDR3 sequences, with around 10% occurring once and the leading ten covering under 2.5%. This sequence was found in a man aged 35 to 55 with alopecia areata. Some clones in this sample may be carry-over from other donors' samples. The specimen comprised whole blood, sampled in connection with sensitization to the hapten diphenylcyclopropenone (DPC). The chain is built from TRBV28 and TRBJ1-4; D not certain. This CDR3 is CASRELNREKLFF. For the CDR3, the DNA is TGTGCCAGCAGGGAGTTGAATAGGGAAAAACTGTTTTTT.